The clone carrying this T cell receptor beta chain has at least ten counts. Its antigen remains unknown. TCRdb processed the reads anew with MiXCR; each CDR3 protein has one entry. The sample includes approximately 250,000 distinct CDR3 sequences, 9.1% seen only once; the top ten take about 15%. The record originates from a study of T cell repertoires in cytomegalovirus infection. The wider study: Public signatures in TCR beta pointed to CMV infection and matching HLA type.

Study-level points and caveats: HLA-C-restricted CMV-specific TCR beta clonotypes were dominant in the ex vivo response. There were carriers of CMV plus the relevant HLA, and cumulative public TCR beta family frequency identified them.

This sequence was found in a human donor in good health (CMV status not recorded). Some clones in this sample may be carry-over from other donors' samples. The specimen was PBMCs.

The CDR3 loop reads CASSQGQGDSPLHF. In DNA form, the CDR3 reads TGCGCCAGCAGCCAAGGACAGGGCGATTCACCCCTCCACTTT. The chain carries TRBV4-1 and TRBJ1-6, with 7 bases matching TRBD1. With V trimmed by 1 base and J by 8 bases, 2 bases remained unmatched. Germline V gene sequence: CDR1 MGHRA, CDR2 YSYEKL. This CDR3 is built from 14 residues.